This is a list of T cell receptor beta chains from one sample in a study of blood T cells in healthy people across ages. TCRdb analysed the 5' RACE reads with MiXCR anew, one entry per CDR3 protein. Counted here are approximately 780,000 distinct CDR3 sequences, roughly 26% occurring once; the ten biggest clones make up roughly 3.1%. The same data also contributed to another study, on T cells of mothers and their children.

The material sequenced was blood. The origin of the receptors is a boy younger than 18 in good health. The CDR3 runs from the conserved cysteine through the conserved F or W. The D gene is left open where the match is weak. Only some rows state a clone size, as once, few, many or a class for expanded clones.

- | - | TRBJ1-1 | TRBV11-2 | CASSASSGTNTEAFF | TGTGCCAGCAGCGCATCATCCGGGACCAACACTGAAGCTTTCTTT
- | few | TRBJ2-7 | TRBV2 | CASSSEVLKQYF | TGTGCCAGCAGTTCAGAGGTCCTCAAGCAGTACTTC
- | few | TRBJ1-6 | TRBV4-1 | CASSRAGTGDSPLHF | TGCGCCAGCAGCCGGGCCGGGACGGGAGATTCACCCCTCCACTTT
TRBD1 | - | TRBJ2-4 | TRBV20-1 | CSAADRVVAKNIQYF | TGCAGTGCCGCGGACAGGGTGGTAGCCAAAAACATTCAGTACTTC
- | - | TRBJ2-2 | TRBV6-5 | CASSYSARNTGELFF | TGTGCCAGCAGTTACTCAGCCAGGAACACCGGGGAGCTGTTTTTT
- | - | TRBJ1-6 | TRBV7-2 | CASSYLNNNSPLHF | TGTGCCAGCAGCTACCTTAACAATAATTCACCCCTCCACTTT
- | few | TRBJ1-6 | TRBV28 | CASSLPGKTPSMNF | TGTGCCAGCAGTTTACCCGGGAAGACTCCATCTATGAATTTT
- | - | TRBJ2-5 | TRBV7-7 | CASSLERAGSQYF | TGTGCTAGCAGCTTAGAGCGGGCAGGGAGCCAGTACTTC
- | - | TRBJ1-1 | TRBV2 | CASKIDIDTEAFF | TGTGCCAGCAAAATAGACATCGACACTGAAGCTTTCTTT
- | - | TRBJ2-1 | TRBV7-6 | CASSSFVYEQFF | TGTGCCAGCAGCTCCTTTGTCTATGAGCAGTTCTTC
- | - | TRBJ2-4 | TRBV30 | CAWRGSGMNIQYF | TGTGCCTGGAGGGGATCGGGGATGAACATTCAGTACTTC
TRBD1 | - | TRBJ1-4 | TRBV6-1 | CASSRYGTGLNEKLFF | TGTGCCAGCAGCCGTTACGGGACAGGGCTCAATGAAAAACTGTTTTTT
- | few | TRBJ2-5 | TRBV5-1 | CASSLRPSQETQYF | TGCGCCAGCAGCTTGCGTCCCTCCCAAGAGACCCAGTACTTC
TRBD1 | - | TRBJ1-2 | TRBV7-2 | CASSLAPVGTGSYGYTF | TGTGCCAGCAGCTTAGCCCCCGTCGGGACAGGATCCTATGGCTACACCTTC
TRBD1 | few | TRBJ1-6 | TRBV27 | CASSLRQGRNSPLHF | TGTGCCAGCAGTTTGAGACAGGGGAGAAATTCACCCCTCCACTTT
- | - | TRBJ1-4 | TRBV6-5 | CASSSGTATMTGKLFF | TGTGCCAGCAGTTCCGGGACCGCGACAATGACAGGAAAACTGTTTTTT
TRBD1 | few | TRBJ1-6 | TRBV20-1 | CSARPLDRVEPPLHF | TGCAGTGCTAGACCCTTGGACAGGGTAGAGCCACCCCTCCACTTT
TRBD2 | few | TRBJ2-1 | TRBV5-1 | CASSLTGLGNYNEQFF | TGCGCCAGCAGCTTGACGGGACTAGGTAACTACAATGAGCAGTTCTTC
TRBD2 | - | TRBJ2-1 | TRBV2 | CASSAWAGAGRNNEQFF | TGTGCCAGCAGTGCTTGGGCAGGAGCGGGGCGAAACAATGAGCAGTTCTTC
TRBD2 | few | TRBJ2-3 | TRBV6-5 | CASSYAKRGRTDTQYF | TGTGCCAGCAGTTACGCGAAGCGGGGGCGCACAGATACGCAGTATTTT
TRBD1 | few | TRBJ2-7 | TRBV10-2 | CATWDRTYEQYF | TGCGCCACCTGGGACAGAACCTACGAGCAGTACTTC
- | - | TRBJ1-1 | TRBV30 | CAWSGGFTEAFF | TGTGCCTGGAGTGGGGGGTTCACTGAAGCTTTCTTT
- | few | TRBJ1-1 | TRBV3-1 | CASSQRLPNTGAFF | TGTGCCAGCAGCCAAAGGTTACCGAACACTGGAGCTTTCTTT
- | few | TRBJ2-7 | TRBV25-1 | CASSIGGTYEQYF | TGTGCCAGCAGTATAGGAGGAACCTACGAGCAGTACTTC
TRBD1 | few | TRBJ1-2 | TRBV5-5 | CASRTQGEVYGYTF | TGTGCCAGCAGGACCCAGGGGGAGGTCTATGGCTACACCTTC
- | - | TRBJ1-1 | TRBV20-1 | CSARETGSNTEAFF | TGCAGTGCTAGAGAAACAGGGTCGAACACTGAAGCTTTCTTT
TRBD1 | - | TRBJ2-5 | TRBV6-2/TRBV6-3 | CASSRQGGQETQYF | TGTGCCAGCAGTCGACAGGGCGGCCAAGAGACCCAGTACTTC
TRBD1 | few | TRBJ2-1 | TRBV20-1 | CSAREGGFFYNEQFF | TGCAGTGCTAGAGAAGGGGGCTTTTTTTACAATGAGCAGTTCTTC
- | few | TRBJ1-2 | TRBV20-1 | CSAVSDAILGYTF | TGCAGTGCAGTTTCAGACGCTATTCTCGGCTACACCTTC
TRBD2 | - | TRBJ2-3 | TRBV7-3 | CASSHSGTSASTDTQYF | TGTGCCAGCAGCCACTCCGGGACTAGCGCGAGCACAGATACGCAGTATTTT
TRBD1 | - | TRBJ1-6 | TRBV18 | CASSPGQDPRLGHF | TGTGCCAGCTCACCGGGACAGGATCCCCGACTGGGGCACTTT
- | - | TRBJ2-7 | TRBV3-1 | CASSPRTSTYEQYF | TGTGCCAGCAGCCCTCGCACTAGTACCTACGAGCAGTACTTC
- | few | TRBJ2-7 | TRBV2 | CASRAGVSYEQYF | TGTGCCAGCAGGGCAGGGGTCTCCTACGAGCAGTACTTC
- | few | TRBJ2-6 | TRBV20-1 | CSARDIRSGANVLTF | TGCAGTGCTAGAGACATTCGCTCTGGGGCCAACGTCCTGACTTTC
TRBD1 | few | TRBJ2-5 | TRBV20-1 | CSAREGSGQGASETQYF | TGCAGTGCTAGGGAGGGATCTGGGCAGGGGGCATCGGAGACCCAGTACTTC
- | few | TRBJ2-1 | TRBV11-2 | CASSLVFTTYNEQFF | TGTGCCAGCAGCTTAGTTTTCACTACCTACAATGAGCAGTTCTTC
TRBD1 | - | TRBJ2-1 | TRBV20-1 | CNVRDRGSEQFF | TGCAATGTCCGGGACAGGGGATCTGAGCAGTTCTTC
TRBD2 | - | TRBJ2-5 | TRBV27 | CASSGTRAATQYF | TGTGCCAGCAGCGGGACTAGGGCCGCGACCCAGTACTTC
TRBD1 | few | TRBJ2-7 | TRBV2 | CASSEGRDRVNEQYF | TGTGCCAGCAGTGAAGGTCGGGACAGGGTCAACGAGCAGTACTTC
- | few | TRBJ2-2 | TRBV20-1 | CSARPLNTGELFF | TGCAGTGCTAGACCCCTTAACACCGGGGAGCTGTTTTTT
- | few | TRBJ1-2 | TRBV21-1 | CASSNGQGTGDNYGYTF | TGTGCCAGCAGCAACGGACAGGGGACCGGCGATAACTATGGCTACACCTTC
- | - | TRBJ2-3 | TRBV11-2 | CASGGGDPSTDTQYF | TGTGCCAGCGGAGGGGGAGATCCTAGCACAGATACGCAGTATTTT
TRBD2 | few | TRBJ2-1 | TRBV4-1 | CASSRWLAGLGGNEQFF | TGCGCCAGCAGCCGCTGGCTCGCGGGACTAGGGGGGAATGAGCAGTTCTTC
- | - | TRBJ1-3 | TRBV7-2 | CASSFPGGDTIYF | TGTGCCAGCAGCTTTCCGGGAGGGGACACCATATATTTT
TRBD2 | - | TRBJ2-5 | TRBV28 | CASSYPFWRGGKQETQYF | TGTGCCAGCAGCTATCCGTTCTGGCGGGGGGGGAAGCAAGAGACCCAGTACTTC
TRBD1 | - | TRBJ2-6 | TRBV9 | CASSVGTGQEAPGANVLTF | TGTGCCAGCAGCGTAGGAACGGGACAGGAAGCACCCGGGGCCAACGTCCTGACTTTC
- | few | TRBJ1-4 | TRBV4-1 | CASSSTRLGSEKLFF | TGCGCCAGCAGCTCCACCCGACTTGGTAGTGAAAAACTGTTTTTT
TRBD1 | - | TRBJ2-1 | TRBV7-9 | CASSRQGAGYNEQFF | TGTGCCAGCAGCAGACAGGGAGCTGGCTACAATGAGCAGTTCTTC
TRBD2 | - | TRBJ2-4 | TRBV24-1 | CATSENGGGENIQYF | TGTGCCACCAGTGAGAATGGCGGGGGAGAAAACATTCAGTACTTC
TRBD1 | once | TRBJ2-7 | TRBV20-1 | CSAHGTGGSYVQYF | TGCAGTGCTCACGGGACAGGGGGTTCCTACGTGCAGTACTTC
TRBD2 | - | TRBJ2-2 | TRBV4-1 | CASSQGLAGVNGELFF | TGCGCCAGCAGCCAAGGCCTAGCGGGGGTCAACGGGGAGCTGTTTTTT
- | - | TRBJ2-3 | TRBV20-1 | CSARASERGTDTQYF | TGCAGTGCTAGAGCTTCAGAGAGAGGCACAGATACGCAGTATTTT
- | once | TRBJ1-2 | TRBV12-3/TRBV12-4 | CASTNDGQLYGYTF | TGTGCCAGCACAAACGACGGGCAGCTCTATGGCTACACCTTC
TRBD1 | few | TRBJ1-1 | TRBV20-1 | CSAFRAGTVNTEAFF | TGCAGTGCTTTTCGCGCCGGGACAGTGAACACTGAAGCTTTCTTT
TRBD1 | once | TRBJ1-6 | TRBV15 | CATRQGSSYNSPLHF | TGTGCCACCCGACAGGGTAGCTCCTATAATTCACCCCTCCACTTT
TRBD2 | few | TRBJ2-5 | TRBV9 | CASSGTSAGETQYF | TGTGCCAGCAGCGGCACTAGCGCGGGAGAGACCCAGTACTTC
- | few | TRBJ2-1 | TRBV6-5 | CASNLRGLDNEQFF | TGTGCCAGCAATTTGCGAGGGCTGGACAATGAGCAGTTCTTC